A single sample is the source of the 25 T cell receptor beta chains below, sequenced in a study of T cells in Graves' hyperthyroidism and ophthalmopathy. TCR beta CDR3 regions were amplified from RNA transcripts. The HTBI set primed first-round TCR CDR3 RT-PCR. TCRdb used MiXCR to reprocess the multiplex PCR reads, holding one entry per CDR3 protein. Found here are around 620,000 distinct CDR3 sequences, 12% to 15% of them singletons; the top ten hold about 6.6%. The sequencing sample was made of blood. The receptors shown here come from a woman aged 18-29 years with Graves' ophthalmopathy.

This clonotype showed up many times. The J gene is TRBJ2-1, the V gene TRBV12-3 or TRBV12-4; no firm D call. CDR3 length: 15 amino acids. The germline V and J ends were trimmed by 6 bases and 8 bases, with 20 bases remaining between them. For the CDR3, the DNA is TGTGCCAGCAGACCCCGTATGGTGGGTAACTATGAGCAGTTCTTC. Translated: CASRPRMVGNYEQFF.

In its sample, this clonotype was seen many times. The chain uses TRBV6-1 and TRBJ1-6, with 12 bases lining up with TRBD1. CDR1 is MNHNS and CDR2 is SASEGT in the germline V gene. The CDR3 length is 17 residues. V trimming: 5 bases; J trimming: 4 bases; junction bases outside the gene matches: 6. The CDR3 reads CASSWGTGGFYNSPLHF. The CDR3 DNA reads TGTGCCAGCAGTTGGGGGACAGGGGGCTTTTATAATTCACCCCTCCACTTT.

The chain uses TRBV11-3 and TRBJ2-3; TRBD2 aligns across 8 bases. The CDR3 totals 15 residues. Trimming at V came to 3 bases and at J to 3 bases, leaving 5 bases not matched to a gene. The germline V gene has CDR1 SGHNT and CDR2 YENEEA. The DNA of the CDR3 is TGTGCCAGCAGCTTCTCGGGAGGGGGTACAGATACGCAGTATTTT. Protein sequence: CASSFSGGGTDTQYF.

This clonotype showed up many times. The CDR3 DNA is TGTGCCAGCATGGGAACCAACTATGGCTACACCTTC. It yields the protein CASMGTNYGYTF. V usage is TRBV16 and J usage is TRBJ1-2; D gene unclear. The CDR3 is made up of 12 amino acids. Per the germline V gene, CDR1 is KGHSY and CDR2 is FQNENV. Trimming took off 7 bases at V and 2 bases at J, with 8 bases between the two ends.

This clonotype was seen only a few times. The gene calls are TRBV30 and TRBJ2-1; D is unresolved. Germline V gene data show CDR1 as GTSNPN and CDR2 as SVGIG (reference sequence). Trimming removed 1 base at V and 8 bases at J, with 6 bases between. The CDR3 is made up of 11 amino acids. The DNA of the CDR3 is TGTGCCTGGAGTGGGCTCGATGAGCAGTTCTTC. This encodes CAWSGLDEQFF. The whole variable domain, filled in from reference TRBV30 and TRBJ2-1, reads SQTIHQWPATLVQPVGSPLSLECTVEGTSNPNLYWYRQAAGRGLQLLFYSVGIGQISSEVPQNLSASRPQDRQFILSSKKLLLSDSGFYLCAWSGLDEQFFGPGTRLTVL.

The chain couples TRBV27 to TRBJ1-2, with 10 bases that match TRBD1. CDR1 and CDR2 from the germline V gene are MNHEY and SMNVEV (reference sequence). The length of the CDR3 is 14 residues. V dropped 2 bases and J dropped 6; count of bases not matched to a gene: 3. DNA for the CDR3: TGTGCCAGCAGTTTAGACGGGACAGGGGATGGCTACACCTTC. Encoded protein: CASSLDGTGDGYTF.

The CDR3 region is CASRAPGLAAMSSYNEQFF. Here the CDR3 DNA reads TGTGCCAGCAGGGCGCCGGGACTAGCGGCGATGAGCTCCTACAATGAGCAGTTCTTC. The chain recombines TRBV5-4 with TRBJ2-1; 11 bases map to TRBD2. The CDR3 covers 19 residues. The J segment lost 0 bases and the V segment lost 5 bases, leaving 13 bases of the junction unmatched. In germline, CDR1 is SGHNT, CDR2 YYREEE (reference sequence).

This clonotype was recorded at least ten times. The chain recombines TRBV9 with TRBJ1-1; 7 nucleotides match TRBD1. CDR3 length: 17 amino acids. Germline CDR1 reads SGDLS; CDR2 reads YYNGEE. Trimming at V came to 3 bases and at J to 7 bases, leaving 18 bases not matched to a gene. The chain's CDR3 is CASSATPSRGQKYEAFF. CDR3 in DNA: TGTGCCAGCAGCGCCACTCCCTCGAGGGGACAGAAGTATGAAGCTTTCTTT. The full variable domain, its missing parts supplied by reference TRBV9 and TRBJ1-1, is DSGVTQTPKHLITATGQRVTLRCSPRSGDLSVYWYQQSLDQGLQFLIQYYNGEERAKGNILERFSAQQFPDLHSELNLSSLELGDSALYFCASSATPSRGQKYEAFFGQGTRLTVV.

In its sample, this clonotype was seen a few times. The V gene is TRBV20-1, the J gene TRBJ1-2; 10 nucleotides match TRBD1. The J segment lost 3 bases and the V segment lost 3 bases, leaving 13 bases of the junction unmatched. CDR1 and CDR2 (germline): DFQATT, SNEGSKA (reference sequence). This CDR3 spans 17 amino acids. CDR3 coding DNA: TGCAGTGCTAGGAACCGGGACAGGGGCTCCTCGGACTATGGCTACACCTTC. It is translated as CSARNRDRGSSDYGYTF.

V usage is TRBV13 and J usage is TRBJ2-2; D ambiguous. V lost 0 bases and J lost 7, with 12 bases in between. Germline CDR1 and CDR2: PRHDT and FYEKMQ (reference sequence). The CDR3 loop spans 15 amino acids. The CDR3 loop is CASSLGQGPGGELFF. The CDR3 DNA follows: TGTGCCAGCAGCTTAGGACAAGGGCCTGGCGGGGAGCTGTTTTTT.

This clonotype occurred many times. The rearrangement joins TRBV28 to TRBJ2-2, with 7 bases that match TRBD2. CDR1 MDHEN and CDR2 SYDVKM come from the germline V gene. This CDR3 has 15 amino acids. V lost 5 bases, J lost 0 bases, and 3 bases stayed unmatched. CDR3 loop: CASSVLAANTGELFF. The CDR3 DNA reads TGTGCCAGCAGTGTTCTAGCGGCGAACACCGGGGAGCTGTTTTTT.

This clonotype has just a few counts. The J gene is TRBJ1-3, the V gene TRBV28; D ambiguous. Germline CDR1 and CDR2: MDHEN and SYDVKM. V was cut by 8 bases and J by 14 bases, with 25 bases left in between. The CDR3 has 14 residues. CDR3 sequence: CASLGGDDLPMVYF. The DNA for the CDR3 is TGTGCCAGCCTCGGTGGAGACGACCTTCCAATGGTATATTTT.

This clonotype was detected only a few times. The chain has TRBV24-1 and TRBJ2-3; TRBD2 agrees at 7 bases. CDR3 size: 15 residues. CDR1 and CDR2 from the germline V gene are KGHDR and SFDVKD. V lost 7 bases and J lost 3; bases outside the gene matches: 9. The CDR3 DNA follows: TGTGCCACCAGAGGTGGGGGGGGAAGAACAGATACGCAGTATTTT. This encodes CATRGGGGRTDTQYF.

The chain employs TRBV30 and TRBJ1-3; D perhaps matches TRBD1 (6 bases). The V gene's germline CDR1 is GTSNPN and CDR2 SVGIG (reference sequence). V was shortened by 6 bases and J by 0 bases, with 18 bases between the two germline ends. CDR3 length: 16 residues. The CDR3 DNA sequence: TGTGCCTGCGCGGGGGCCCCCCCACACTCTGGAAACACCATATATTTT. It codes for CACAGAPPHSGNTIYF. The full variable domain, with the rest looked up from reference TRBV30 and TRBJ1-3, is SQTIHQWPATLVQPVGSPLSLECTVEGTSNPNLYWYRQAAGRGLQLLFYSVGIGQISSEVPQNLSASRPQDRQFILSSKKLLLSDSGFYLCACAGAPPHSGNTIYFGEGSWLTVV.

The CDR3 DNA is TGTGCCATCAGTGAGGTGGACGGGAACACCGGGGAGCTGTTTTTT. This gives the protein CAISEVDGNTGELFF. The chain uses TRBV10-3 and TRBJ2-2; no firm D call. CDR1 ENHRY and CDR2 SYGVKD come from the germline V gene. The CDR3 is 15 residues long. Trimming pared 2 bases from V and 1 base from J, leaving 8 bases between.

This clonotype was seen ten or more times. J is TRBJ2-1 and V is TRBV20-1; D perhaps matches TRBD1 (7 bases). Trimming stripped 2 bases from V and 4 bases from J, with 18 bases between. Germline V lookup: CDR1 DFQATT, CDR2 SNEGSKA (reference sequence). The CDR3 length is 16 residues. The CDR3, as DNA: TGCAGTGCTAGAAACCCCGGCGCAGGGGGGTACAATGAGCAGTTCTTC. It translates to CSARNPGAGGYNEQFF.

This clonotype was observed a few times. V gene TRBV19 combines with J gene TRBJ1-1, with D maybe TRBD1 (6 bases). The germline V gene has CDR1 LNHDA and CDR2 SQIVND (reference sequence). Trimming stripped 0 bases from V and 4 bases from J, with 9 bases between. This CDR3 is built from 14 residues. The CDR3 sequence is CASSIDRGITEAFF. The DNA for the CDR3 is TGTGCCAGTAGTATAGACAGGGGTATCACTGAAGCTTTCTTT.

This clonotype was picked up many times. V usage is TRBV3-1 and J usage is TRBJ1-4; D remains ambiguous. V lost 1 base to trimming and J lost 6 bases, with 9 bases between them. The CDR3 length is 14 residues. Germline V CDR1 and CDR2: LGHDT, YNNKEL (reference sequence). The CDR3 sequence is CASSQGMVDEKLFF. CDR3 bases: TGTGCCAGCAGCCAAGGAATGGTGGATGAAAAACTGTTTTTT.

The rearrangement joins TRBV4-1 to TRBJ2-7; D gene ambiguous. Germline V gene sequence: CDR1 MGHRA, CDR2 YSYEKL. The CDR3 sequence is 13 residues long. V was cut by 8 bases and J by 1 base, with 12 bases left in between. CDR3 residues: CASGSSPSYEQYF. In nucleotides, the CDR3 is TGCGCCAGCGGTTCATCTCCGTCCTACGAGCAGTACTTC.

In this sample, this clonotype turned up many times. This chain uses TRBV27 with TRBJ2-2; 9 bases map to TRBD1. V gave up 3 bases and J gave up 2 bases; unmatched junction bases: 4. The CDR3 spans 16 residues. CDR1 and CDR2 from the germline V gene are MNHEY and SMNVEV (reference sequence). The CDR3 is CASSFWGQGNTGELFF. The CDR3, as DNA: TGTGCCAGCAGTTTTTGGGGACAGGGAAACACCGGGGAGCTGTTTTTT.

This clonotype was recorded many times. This sequence joins TRBV12-3 or TRBV12-4 and TRBJ1-1; a possible D gene is TRBD1 (5 bases). This CDR3 spans 13 amino acids. Trimming shortened V by 5 bases and J by 0 bases, and 7 bases separated the two germline ends. This CDR3 is CASSRQMNTEAFF. In DNA form, the CDR3 reads TGTGCCAGCAGTCGACAGATGAACACTGAAGCTTTCTTT.

The rearrangement uses TRBV4-1 and TRBJ2-1; perhaps D is TRBD1 or TRBD2 (7 bases each). The germline V gene encodes CDR1 MGHRA and CDR2 YSYEKL. The length of the CDR3 is 16 residues. V shed 1 base and J shed 9 bases, with 19 bases lying between them. CDR3 nucleotides: TGCGCCAGCAGCCAAGGACCAGGGGGAGCGGGATCTGAGCAGTTCTTC. Amino acid sequence: CASSQGPGGAGSEQFF.

This clonotype was found many times. The chain combines TRBV24-1 with TRBJ2-7; the D gene is possibly TRBD2 (5 bases). Germline V gives CDR1 KGHDR, CDR2 SFDVKD. V lost 3 bases and J lost 4, with 9 bases in between. CDR3 length: 13 residues. CDR3 sequence: CATSDGSGYEQYF. The CDR3 DNA is TGTGCCACCAGTGATGGGAGCGGATACGAGCAGTACTTC.

This clonotype has at least ten counts. The J gene is TRBJ1-5, the V gene TRBV3-2; the D segment call TRBD1 is taken from the table without a DNA check. TRBV3-2 is designated a pseudogene. There are 15 residues in the CDR3. CDR3 in amino acids: CASSPRDRGHQPQHF. CDR3 bases: TGTGCCAGCAGCCCCAGGGACAGGGGCCATCAGCCCCAGCATTTT.

This chain joins TRBV28 and TRBJ2-7; 8 positions match TRBD1. The CDR3 is 17 amino acids. Germline CDR1 is MDHEN and CDR2 is SYDVKM. With V trimmed by 8 bases and J by 3 bases, 18 bases remained unmatched. CDR3 coding DNA: TGTGCCAGCCTTCCGACCCAACCGGGACAGGCCCACTACGAGCAGTACTTC. As protein: CASLPTQPGQAHYEQYF.